Following are 11 T cell receptor beta chains from one sample sequenced in a study of CD8 T cells in Susac syndrome. RNA amounts of roughly 0.5 to 1 ug underwent reverse transcription with random hexamers. TCRdb passed the immunoSEQ multiplex PCR reads through MiXCR, listing each CDR3 protein once. The table has about 210,000 distinct CDR3 sequences, approximately 95% seen once. Sequenced sample: CD4+ T cells from PBMCs. These receptors were collected from a human donor with multiple sclerosis.

Here the CDR3 DNA reads TGTGCCAGCAGCGTAGAGGCAGGGCCCTATAATTCACCCCTCCACTTT. Translated, it gives CASSVEAGPYNSPLHF. This chain links TRBV9 with TRBJ1-6; D might be TRBD1 (5 bases). V was shortened by 0 bases and J by 2 bases, with 9 bases between the two germline ends. CDR1 is SGDLS and CDR2 is YYNGEE in the germline V gene. The CDR3 is 16 amino acids.

The chain joins TRBV20-1 to TRBJ2-1; 8 nucleotides align to TRBD1. V was pared by 6 bases and J by 8 bases, with 9 bases of the junction left unmatched. Germline V gives CDR1 DFQATT, CDR2 SNEGSKA (reference sequence). CDR3 size: 13 residues. In nucleotides, the CDR3 is TGCAGTGCGGGCCAGGGGGCAACCTATGAGCAGTTCTTC. This gives the protein CSAGQGATYEQFF.

The genes are TRBV25-1 and TRBJ1-6; 7 bases fit TRBD1. CDR1 is MGHDK, CDR2 SYGVNS, per germline. Unmatched junction bases numbered 8, after V lost 7 bases and J lost 5 bases. The CDR3 runs 15 residues. CDR3 nucleotide sequence: TGTGCCAGCACTGCGGAAGACAGGGATAATTCACCCCTCCACTTT. Amino acids: CASTAEDRDNSPLHF.

V gene TRBV12-3 or TRBV12-4 combines with J gene TRBJ1-2, with D maybe TRBD1 (6 bases). Deletions cut 4 bases from V and 3 bases from J, with 12 bases between. CDR3 length equals 14 residues. CDR3 DNA sequence: TGTGCCAGCAGTTCAGAAAGGACAGACTATGGCTACACCTTC. Its protein product is CASSSERTDYGYTF.

The chain employs TRBV20-1 and TRBJ1-2; D possibly corresponds to TRBD1 (5 bases). This CDR3 contains 13 residues. Germline CDR1 DFQATT, CDR2 SNEGSKA (reference sequence). The V end lost 3 bases, the J end lost 7 bases, and 15 bases lay between the germline ends. The CDR3: CSARGPTEGGYTF. The CDR3 coding sequence is TGCAGTGCTAGGGGACCGACTGAAGGTGGCTACACCTTC.

This chain links TRBV18 with TRBJ2-1; weak D call: TRBD2 (5 bases). The CDR3 totals 15 residues. CDR1 KGHSH and CDR2 LQKENI come from the germline V gene. The V end was cut by 1 base, the J end by 1 base, with 8 bases between. The CDR3 reads CASSPLDSSYNEQFF. Here the CDR3 DNA reads TGTGCCAGCTCACCACTGGACTCTTCCTACAATGAGCAGTTCTTC.

J is TRBJ2-7 and V is TRBV11-1; no reliable D call. Germline V lookup: CDR1 SGHAT, CDR2 FQDESV (reference sequence). This CDR3 has 14 amino acids. Trimming pared 5 bases from V and 0 bases from J, leaving 11 bases between. Here the CDR3 reads CASSQTPGSYEQYV. CDR3 coding DNA: TGTGCCAGCAGCCAAACCCCAGGCTCCTACGAGCAGTACGTC.

The genes are TRBV3-1 and TRBJ2-5; no firm D call. This CDR3 is 17 amino acids long. V dropped 0 bases and J dropped 5 bases, with 19 bases sitting between them. Per the germline V gene, CDR1 is LGHDT and CDR2 is YNNKEL (reference sequence). The CDR3 sequence: CASSQEKGLGPRETQYF. For the CDR3, the DNA is TGTGCCAGCAGCCAAGAGAAAGGGCTAGGCCCTCGGGAGACCCAGTACTTC.

This clonotype was observed a few times. V usage is TRBV2 and J usage is TRBJ2-2, with D perhaps TRBD1 (6 bases). V lost 7 bases and J lost 0, with 9 bases in between. The CDR3 extends over 14 amino acids. Germline V gives CDR1 SNHLY, CDR2 FYNNEI. The CDR3 DNA reads TGTGCCAGCATTAGGACAGCGAACACCGGGGAGCTGTTTTTT. Its translation: CASIRTANTGELFF.

The V and J genes are TRBV5-1 and TRBJ1-3; D gene uncertain. This CDR3 is built from 13 residues. CDR1 is SGHRS, CDR2 YFSETQ, per germline. V gave up 2 bases and J gave up 4 bases, with 7 bases separating them. CDR3 nucleotides: TGCGCCAGCAGCTTTGGGGTAGGAAACACCATATATTTT. Translating gives CASSFGVGNTIYF.

The chain links TRBV6-2 or TRBV6-3 to TRBJ2-3; D is ambiguous. The CDR3 has 14 amino acids. CDR1 and CDR2 (germline): MNHEY, SVGEGT. The V end was cut by 7 bases, the J end by 4 bases, with 15 bases between. CDR3 in DNA: TGTGCCAGCAAAAGTGTAGGGAATGCAGATACGCAGTATTTT. This sequence encodes CASKSVGNADTQYF.